These 28 T cell receptor beta chains came from one sample sequenced in a study of CD8+ T cells in alopecia areata. Following extraction, RNA underwent reverse transcription to cDNA, which served as the sequencing template. The repertoire was sequenced with immunoSEQ multiplex PCR; TCRdb's copy has only in-frame clones and lacks some. The data hold around 250,000 clones, with about 68% observed a single time. The input for sequencing was CD4+ T cells sorted from blood, taken at week 0. These receptors originate from a human donor with alopecia areata.

J is TRBJ1-4 and V is TRBV30; a weak D match, TRBD1 (5 bases). CDR1 GTSNPN and CDR2 SVGIG come from the germline V gene (reference sequence). This CDR3 contains 12 residues. Trimming took 2 bases from V and 8 from J, leaving 9 bases between them. CDR3 residues: CAWSSRGEKLFF. The CDR3 DNA sequence: TGTGCCTGGAGTTCCCGGGGGGAAAAACTGTTTTTT.

This rearrangement joins TRBV2 to TRBJ2-5; the D gene is possibly TRBD1 (6 bases). The CDR3 is 15 residues long. CDR1 and CDR2 from the germline V gene are SNHLY and FYNNEI. V was pared by 5 bases and J by 5 bases, with 18 bases between. The CDR3 sequence is CASSPYQGNGETQYF. In DNA form, the CDR3 reads TGTGCCAGCAGTCCATACCAGGGGAATGGGGAGACCCAGTACTTC.

This CDR3 reads CAWSVPPRGYGYTF. As DNA, the CDR3 is TGTGCCTGGAGTGTCCCCCCCAGGGGCTATGGCTACACCTTC. The chain couples TRBV30 to TRBJ1-2, with D tentatively TRBD1 (6 bases). The ends were cut back, 0 bases at V and 4 bases at J, with 12 bases in the middle. In germline, CDR1 is GTSNPN, CDR2 SVGIG (reference sequence). The CDR3 has 14 residues.

J is TRBJ2-7 and V is TRBV29-1; TRBD1 agrees at 9 bases. The V gene end was trimmed by 7 bases and the J gene end by 3 bases; junction bases not matched to a gene: 7. Germline CDR1 is SQVTM and CDR2 is ANQGSEA. This CDR3 has 13 residues. CDR3 loop: CSATGGSGYEQYF. CDR3 bases: TGCAGCGCAACAGGGGGCTCGGGCTACGAGCAGTACTTC.

The J gene is TRBJ1-1, the V gene TRBV19; D is perhaps TRBD1 (5 bases). CDR1 is LNHDA and CDR2 is SQIVND in the germline V gene (reference sequence). This CDR3 region has 12 residues. Trimming left V 4 bases short and J 7 bases short, with 10 bases between. Here the CDR3 DNA reads TGTGCCAGTAGTACGGGACCCTTTGAAGCTTTCTTT. This translates into CASSTGPFEAFF.

The chain recombines TRBV9 with TRBJ2-4; D ambiguous. The ends were cut back, 4 bases at V and 0 bases at J, with 14 bases in the middle. The V gene's germline CDR1 is SGDLS and CDR2 YYNGEE. The CDR3 covers 16 residues. The CDR3, as DNA: TGTGCCAGCAGCCCCGGTACCGGGCTAGCCAAAAACATTCAGTACTTC. Residues: CASSPGTGLAKNIQYF.

The chain couples TRBV25-1 to TRBJ2-5; no reliable D call. Trimming cost V 6 bases and J 2 bases, with 7 bases left between them. CDR1 is MGHDK and CDR2 is SYGVNS in the germline V gene. This CDR3 region has 12 residues. CDR3 residues: CASSLNQETQYF. CDR3 nucleotides: TGTGCCAGCAGCCTGAATCAAGAGACCCAGTACTTC.

This rearrangement joins TRBV2 to TRBJ1-6; TRBD1 matches at 9 bases. CDR3 length: 17 residues. Germline assignment: CDR1 SNHLY and CDR2 FYNNEI. Unmatched junction bases numbered 14, after V lost 7 bases and J lost 7 bases. CDR3 region: CASIPGQGPLRNSPLHF. In DNA form, the CDR3 reads TGTGCCAGCATACCGGGACAGGGTCCTCTAAGGAATTCACCCCTCCACTTT.

The V gene is TRBV4-1, the J gene TRBJ2-1; D remains ambiguous. The CDR3 has 16 amino acids. V was trimmed by 1 base and J by 2 bases, leaving 12 bases between them. CDR1 is MGHRA, CDR2 YSYEKL, per germline. The CDR3 region is CASSQVDLVAYNEQFF. The CDR3 nucleotides are TGCGCCAGCAGCCAAGTTGACCTCGTCGCCTACAATGAGCAGTTCTTC.

This clone was counted a single time. This chain joins TRBV30 and TRBJ1-1; D remains unclear. Trimming took 0 bases from V and 6 from J, leaving 8 bases between them. Germline values: CDR1 GTSNPN, CDR2 SVGIG (reference sequence). The CDR3 length is 12 residues. DNA of the CDR3: TGTGCCTGGAGTGTTTTTGATGCTGAAGCTTTCTTT. Its protein product is CAWSVFDAEAFF.

This chain connects TRBV18 to TRBJ2-6; D is undetermined. This CDR3 region has 11 residues. Germline assignment: CDR1 KGHSH and CDR2 LQKENI. The V end lost 6 bases, the J end lost 3 bases, and 0 bases lay between the germline ends. This CDR3 is CASSGANVLTF. The CDR3 coding sequence is TGTGCCAGCTCTGGGGCCAACGTCCTGACTTTC.

This chain connects TRBV11-1 to TRBJ2-5, with 13 bases aligning to TRBD2. The V gene end was trimmed by 0 bases and the J gene end by 2 bases; junction bases not matched to a gene: 6. Germline CDR1 SGHAT, CDR2 FQDESV (reference sequence). This CDR3 is built from 18 residues. The chain's CDR3 is CASSLAPGLAGAQETQYF. DNA of the CDR3: TGTGCCAGCAGCTTAGCGCCCGGACTAGCGGGGGCGCAAGAGACCCAGTACTTC.

The chain is built from TRBV29-1 and TRBJ2-5, with D unclear. CDR1 SQVTM and CDR2 ANQGSEA come from the germline V gene. Trimming pared 3 bases from V and 4 bases from J, leaving 9 bases between. CDR3 size: 12 residues. The CDR3 region is CSVEWQSETQYF. DNA of the CDR3: TGCAGCGTTGAGTGGCAGTCAGAGACCCAGTACTTC.

This clone appeared a single time. The chain is built from TRBV15 and TRBJ2-1; D is unclear. Deletions cut 1 base from V and 12 bases from J, with 16 bases between. Germline CDR1 reads LNHNV; CDR2 reads YYDKDF (reference sequence). There are 14 residues in the CDR3. The CDR3 coding sequence is TGTGCCACCAGCAGAGTTAGACAATCCCCCGGGCAGTTCTTC. Translated, it gives CATSRVRQSPGQFF. The whole variable domain, filled in from reference TRBV15 and TRBJ2-1, reads DAMVIQNPRYQVTQFGKPVTLSCSQTLNHNVMYWYQQKSSQAPKLLFHYYDKDFNNEADTPDNFQSRRPNTSFCFLDIRSPGLGDTAMYLCATSRVRQSPGQFFGPGTRLTVL.

This clone was observed a few times. The J gene is TRBJ1-3, the V gene TRBV30, with unresolved D. The V gene lost 2 bases and the J gene lost 1 base, with 6 bases spanning the gap. The CDR3 totals 13 residues. Germline CDR1 reads GTSNPN; CDR2 reads SVGIG (reference sequence). This chain's CDR3 is CAWSYDSGNTIYF. CDR3 sequence (DNA): TGTGCCTGGAGTTACGATTCTGGAAACACCATATATTTT.

The chain combines TRBV29-1 with TRBJ2-7; tentatively, D is TRBD1 (5 bases). This CDR3 is built from 13 residues. CDR1 is SQVTM and CDR2 is ANQGSEA in the germline V gene. V lost 1 base to trimming and J lost 3 bases, with 10 bases between them. CDR3 region: CSVEGQQVYEQYF. The CDR3 DNA follows: TGCAGCGTTGAAGGACAGCAAGTCTACGAGCAGTACTTC.

This clone showed up just a few times. This chain connects TRBV7-2 to TRBJ2-1; D ambiguous. The CDR3 loop spans 12 amino acids. Trimming took 5 bases from V and 7 from J, leaving 9 bases between them. Germline values: CDR1 SGHTA, CDR2 FQGNSA. CDR3 sequence (DNA): TGTGCCAGCAGCCGGCCCAGGAATGAGCAGTTCTTC. Translated: CASSRPRNEQFF.

The chain links TRBV30 to TRBJ2-7; 8 bases map to TRBD1. Unmatched junction bases numbered 7, after V lost 3 bases and J lost 6 bases. The CDR3 loop spans 13 amino acids. Germline V gives CDR1 GTSNPN, CDR2 SVGIG (reference sequence). This chain's CDR3 is CAWRRAGTGEQYF. The CDR3, as DNA: TGTGCCTGGAGGCGAGCCGGGACAGGCGAGCAGTACTTC.

The chain has TRBV7-9 and TRBJ2-5; 7 positions agree with TRBD2. With 5 bases clipped from V and 5 bases from J, the junction kept 11 bases outside the gene matches. Germline CDR1 is SEHNR and CDR2 is FQNEAQ (reference sequence). CDR3 length: 15 amino acids. The chain's CDR3 is CASSLSWTSWETQYF. Here the CDR3 DNA reads TGTGCCAGCAGCCTCTCCTGGACTAGTTGGGAGACCCAGTACTTC.

The chain recombines TRBV19 with TRBJ2-5, with TRBD1 as a possible D gene (6 bases). The germline CDR1 and CDR2 sequences are LNHDA and SQIVND (reference sequence). There are 13 residues in the CDR3. Between the trimmed V and J ends, which lost 6 bases and 2 bases, there was a span of 10 bases. The CDR3 is CASSRDMQETQYF. The CDR3 DNA is TGTGCCAGTAGCCGGGACATGCAAGAGACCCAGTACTTC.

J is TRBJ1-2 and V is TRBV19, with a possible D match to TRBD1 (5 bases). Germline V gives CDR1 LNHDA, CDR2 SQIVND (reference sequence). The germline V and J ends were trimmed by 1 base and 8 bases, with 14 bases remaining between them. The CDR3 sequence is 14 residues long. This CDR3 reads CASSIAPQGGGYTF. CDR3 nucleotides: TGTGCCAGTAGTATAGCCCCCCAGGGCGGGGGCTACACCTTC.

The rearrangement uses TRBV2 and TRBJ2-7; a possible D gene is TRBD1 (5 bases). V lost 7 bases and J 2 bases, leaving 9 bases between the germline ends. The CDR3 sequence is 12 residues long. The germline V gene has CDR1 SNHLY and CDR2 FYNNEI. The CDR3 loop is CASILQAYEQYF. CDR3 coding DNA: TGTGCCAGCATTCTACAGGCCTACGAGCAGTACTTC.

The DNA of the CDR3 is TGCGCCAGCAGCCAAGACAGCGTTTTCGAGCAGTACTTC. It specifies CASSQDSVFEQYF. The chain employs TRBV4-1 and TRBJ2-7; D is unresolved. This CDR3 comprises 13 residues. Trimming stripped 0 bases from V and 6 bases from J, with 9 bases between. In germline, CDR1 is MGHRA, CDR2 YSYEKL.

The genes are TRBV9 and TRBJ2-5, with TRBD2 matching over 9 bases. The CDR3 runs 17 residues. Per germline, CDR1 SGDLS and CDR2 YYNGEE. The J segment lost 5 bases and the V segment lost 4 bases, leaving 15 bases of the junction unmatched. The chain's CDR3 is CASSPSPGTSSEETQYF. CDR3 bases: TGTGCCAGCAGCCCGAGCCCAGGGACTAGCTCGGAGGAGACCCAGTACTTC.

The chain employs TRBV19 and TRBJ2-5, with TRBD1 matching over 9 bases. The CDR3 is 15 residues long. CDR1 is LNHDA and CDR2 is SQIVND in the germline V gene (reference sequence). Losses at the gene ends were 6 bases for V and 5 bases for J; bases not matched to a gene: 10. DNA of the CDR3: TGTGCCAGTAGCCGTGGGACAGGGTTCCGGGAGACCCAGTACTTC. This codes for CASSRGTGFRETQYF.

The rearrangement uses TRBV29-1 and TRBJ2-5; possibly TRBD1 for D (5 bases). V was trimmed by 3 bases and J by 5 bases, leaving 16 bases between them. Germline V gene data show CDR1 as SQVTM and CDR2 as ANQGSEA. The CDR3 sequence is 14 residues long. CDR3 loop: CSVEGQNYRETQYF. For the CDR3, the DNA is TGCAGCGTTGAGGGGCAGAACTACCGGGAGACCCAGTACTTC.

The chain carries TRBV2 and TRBJ2-7, with a weak D call TRBD1 (6 bases). With 5 bases removed from V and 0 bases from J, the gap between germline ends came to 17 bases. Germline lookup yields CDR1 SNHLY and CDR2 FYNNEI. The CDR3 covers 16 residues. The CDR3 nucleotides read TGTGCCAGCAGTCTTTCCCTACAGGGACCCTCCTACGAGCAGTACTTC. It translates to CASSLSLQGPSYEQYF.

V is TRBV9 and J is TRBJ2-3; 9 positions match TRBD1. The CDR3 covers 17 residues. V was pared by 3 bases and J by 4 bases, with 12 bases of the junction left unmatched. The germline V gene has CDR1 SGDLS and CDR2 YYNGEE. The CDR3: CASSGGRDRELADTQYF. The CDR3 bases are TGTGCCAGCAGCGGTGGCCGGGACAGGGAACTGGCAGATACGCAGTATTTT.